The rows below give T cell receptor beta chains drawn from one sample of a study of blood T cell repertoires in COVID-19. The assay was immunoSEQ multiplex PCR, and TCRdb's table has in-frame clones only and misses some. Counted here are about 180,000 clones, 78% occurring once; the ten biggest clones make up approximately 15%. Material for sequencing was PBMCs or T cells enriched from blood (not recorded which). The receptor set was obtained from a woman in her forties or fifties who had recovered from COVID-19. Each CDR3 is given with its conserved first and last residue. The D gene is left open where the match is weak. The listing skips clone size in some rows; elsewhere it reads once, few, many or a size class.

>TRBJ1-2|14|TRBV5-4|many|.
CASSSGWGGAGYTF
TGTGCCAGCAGCTCGGGCTGGGGAGGGGCCGGCTACACCTTC
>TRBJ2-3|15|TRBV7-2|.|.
CASSFGGRKGDTQYF
TGTGCCAGCAGCTTCGGGGGTCGGAAGGGAGATACGCAGTATTTT
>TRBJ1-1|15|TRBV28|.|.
CASSSPGHVNTEAFF
TGTGCCAGCAGCTCCCCGGGACACGTTAACACTGAAGCTTTCTTT
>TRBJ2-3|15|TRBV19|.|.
CASSTADMASDTQYF
TGTGCCAGTAGTACAGCCGACATGGCATCGGATACGCAGTATTTT
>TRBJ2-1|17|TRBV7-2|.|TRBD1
CASRAPTGSDTYNEQFF
TGTGCCAGCAGGGCCCCGACAGGGTCAGATACCTACAATGAGCAGTTCTTC
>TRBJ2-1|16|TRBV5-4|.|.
CASSLGSSGAYNEQFF
TGTGCCAGCAGCTTGGGGTCCAGCGGTGCCTACAATGAGCAGTTCTTC
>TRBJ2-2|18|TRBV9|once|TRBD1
CASSYLDRVDAGPGELFF
TGTGCCAGCAGCTATCTGGACAGGGTAGACGCAGGTCCCGGGGAGCTGTTTTTT
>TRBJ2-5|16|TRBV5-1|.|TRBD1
CASSRTGAVTVETQYF
TGCGCCAGCAGCAGAACAGGGGCCGTCACCGTCGAGACCCAGTACTTC
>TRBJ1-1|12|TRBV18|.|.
CASSQGPLEAFF
TGTGCCAGCTCGCAGGGGCCTCTTGAAGCTTTCTTT
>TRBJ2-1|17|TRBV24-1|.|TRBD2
CATSDQSGTSGRNEQFF
TGTGCCACCAGTGATCAATCCGGGACTAGCGGGAGAAATGAGCAGTTCTTC
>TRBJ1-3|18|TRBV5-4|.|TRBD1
CASSFGQEARTKGNTIYF
TGTGCCAGCAGCTTTGGACAGGAGGCTCGAACGAAAGGAAACACCATATATTTT
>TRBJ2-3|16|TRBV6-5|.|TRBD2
CASSYSTGGLSDTQYF
TGTGCCAGCAGTTACTCTACGGGAGGGCTGAGTGATACGCAGTATTTT
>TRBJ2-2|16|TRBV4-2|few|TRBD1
CASSQGEGQGAGELFF
TGTGCCAGCAGCCAAGGGGAGGGACAGGGGGCCGGGGAGCTGTTTTTT
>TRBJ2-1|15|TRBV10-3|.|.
CAIRPGDIFLNEQFF
TGTGCCATCAGACCCGGGGATATTTTTCTGAATGAGCAGTTCTTC
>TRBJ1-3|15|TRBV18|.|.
CASSPPSFSGNTIYF
TGTGCCAGCTCACCACCATCCTTTTCTGGAAACACCATATATTTT
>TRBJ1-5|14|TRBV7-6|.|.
CASSSESGNQPQHF
TGTGCCAGCAGCTCTGAGTCGGGCAATCAGCCCCAGCATTTT